This entry is about one T cell receptor beta chain. This clonotype has at least ten counts. Its target antigen remains unknown. No base-level quality is on record; no much larger clone is a single base apart. The CDR3 covers 16 residues, taking in both the cysteine and the phenylalanine. The entry retains the CDR3 DNA only, 48 bases that are in frame from base 1. The germline V gene (reference sequence) sets CDR1 to MNHEY and CDR2 to SMNVEV. At the junction V is shortened by 7 bases and J by 3 bases; bases outside the gene matches: 11. Ophthalmopathy patients had moderately to severely active disease, with a Clinical Activity Score of 3 or more, a NOSPECS grade of 4 or more, and a disease duration of less than 3 months. Patients with uncontrolled infections, other autoimmune diseases, pregnancy or lactation were excluded. Clinical symptoms, serum thyroxine and TRAb, thyroid ultrasound, and orbital computed tomography formed the basis for the diagnoses. PBMCs were separated from 8 to 10 ml of fresh peripheral blood using Ficoll-Paque density gradient centrifugation. Total RNA was extracted using Trizol reagent, and RNA quality was assessed on an Agilent 2100 Bioanalyzer.

These data come from a study of T cells in Graves' hyperthyroidism and ophthalmopathy (dated by TCRdb to about 2019). Broadly, across the study: Peripheral blood samples were taken at initial diagnosis, before any treatment was given. The 95 to 100 discovery patients were randomly divided into training and test sets at a 7:3 ratio. TCR Vbeta CDR3 sequencing of roughly 140 peripheral blood samples (under 45 ophthalmopathy, some 75 hyperthyroidism and roughly 17 progressor patients) is reported in the paper. The study also compared thyroid tissue and blood T-cell repertoires from about six Graves' hyperthyroidism patients. After blood sampling, hyperthyroidism patients were treated with methimazole at a starting dose of 30 mg daily, and ophthalmopathy patients were treated with high-dose intravenous methylprednisolone. To identify distinguishing TCR V-J signatures, a discovery cohort of 100 or so patients was used, comprising some 45 with Graves' ophthalmopathy and 57 with stable Graves' hyperthyroidism. Prospective prediction of ophthalmopathy was tested in an independent validation cohort of 18 to 20 hyperthyroidism patients and 15 to 17 patients who later progressed to ophthalmopathy. The full study reports these points: Most expanded thyroid clonotypes (frequency above 0.001) were also detected in blood, suggesting blood repertoires may reflect thyroid immune responses. No statistical method was used to set the sample size in advance, and investigators knew the group allocation. In validation, the model predicted progression to ophthalmopathy with approximately 69% sensitivity and less than 75% specificity, a median of about 6.7 months before onset. A model built on a 13 V-J signature distinguished ophthalmopathy from stable hyperthyroidism, reaching over 85% sensitivity and 81.08% specificity in cross-validation and 80%/75% in testing.

The TCR beta CDR3 regions were amplified from the RNA transcripts. For the first round of RT-PCR on the TCR CDR3, the HTBI primer set was used together with the Qiagen OneStep RT-PCR kit. A second multiplex PCR round built the libraries, followed by size selection and purification. Libraries were sequenced paired-end with 100 bp reads on an Illumina HiSeq2000. The authors' analysis ran thus. SOAPnuke was used to process the raw data, throwing out any read that contained adapters or uncalled bases, had a mean Phred below 15, or lacked an exact constant-primer or identifier match. COPE v1.2.5 was used to merge high-quality paired reads, and clonotypes were defined as unique nucleotide sequences. MiTCR v1.1 was used to align clonotypes to the IMGT TRBV, TRBD and TRBJ reference segments. The analysis was restricted to V-J combinations with a frequency above 0.0001, which together covered around 99% of the repertoires. A TCS score was defined as the ratio of F50 (clonal expansion) to E x V (chaos), with BLOSUM62-based TCRdist applied between CDR3 peptides within each V-J. Welch's t-statistics and random forest reduced roughly 500 V-J features to 13, which were used in a naive Bayes classifier (R e1071). TCRdb trimmed the raw reads at Q25, called clones with MiXCR and kept productive beta chains. Every distinct CDR3 protein forms one entry, paired with its most common genes and DNA. The V and J calls shown here were made by TCRdb, not taken from the authors' results. The sample profile shows 500,000 or so distinct CDR3 sequences; 17% of them were found once. 15% to 20% of the sample belongs to the ten largest clones.

The chain employs TRBV27 and TRBJ2-2; the central 7 bases match TRBD1. The sample was blood. The TCR originated in a woman between 18 and 29 years old with Graves' ophthalmopathy. The DNA is as follows: TGTGCCAGCAAAGGAAGACAGGGAGAGGACACCGGGGAGCTGTTTTTT. The translation is CASKGRQGEDTGELFF.